This T cell receptor (beta chain) derives from a study of T-cell reconstitution after alpha-beta-depleted transplantation in children. The study's findings and limits: Newly produced T cells mostly provided counts and TCRbeta diversity after one year, as hyperexpanded clones declined.

Germline V gives CDR1 LGHDT, CDR2 YNNKEL (reference sequence). The CDR3 is 14 residues long. Trimming removed 2 bases from V and 5 bases from J, with 9 bases in between. This clonotype showed up just a few times. Its target is unknown. It was with unique molecular identifiers that the TCRbeta library was prepared. TCRdb ran MiXCR on the PCR reads and lists one entry per CDR3 protein. The sample carries roughly 500,000 distinct CDR3 sequences, 8% to 11% recorded once. Specimen: PBMCs, collected before TCRalphabeta/CD19-depleted stem cell transplant. The sequence came from a child aged 2-15 years with inherited bone marrow failure, due to receive a stem cell transplant. This chain connects TRBV3-1 to TRBJ2-2, with a tentative D call TRBD2 (6 bases). DNA for the CDR3: TGTGCCAGCAGCCAAACGACTAGAACCGGGGAGCTGTTTTTT. Protein product: CASSQTTRTGELFF.